These T cell receptor beta chains were read from a single sample in a study of blood T cell repertoires in COVID-19. The table came from immunoSEQ multiplex PCR; TCRdb's copy has only in-frame clones and leaves some out. The sample holds under 70,000 clones, 88% seen once. The sample was PBMCs or T cells enriched from blood (not recorded which). These receptors were taken from a woman between 35 and 50 years old who had recovered from COVID-19. The CDR3 runs from the conserved cysteine through the conserved F or W. The order of the fields is D gene, J gene, clone size, V gene, CDR3 DNA, CDR3 protein. A D gene is named only where the DNA matches it firmly. Clone size is shown for a subset of rows, as once, few, many or a class of expanded clone.

D: .; J: TRBJ1-1; size: once; V: TRBV11-2; DNA: TGTGCCAGCAGCTTAGTTGGGGGCGCGGTCGGCACTGAAGCTTTCTTT; CDR3: CASSLVGGAVGTEAFF
D: TRBD2; J: TRBJ2-7; size: .; V: TRBV10-2; DNA: TGCGCCAGCAGTGAGTACTCCCGTCCAGCGGGGGTCTCCTACGAGCAGTACTTC; CDR3: CASSEYSRPAGVSYEQYF
D: .; J: TRBJ2-7; size: .; V: TRBV18; DNA: TGTGCCAGCTCACCACTAGACGGGGTCGAGCAGTACTTC; CDR3: CASSPLDGVEQYF
D: TRBD1; J: TRBJ1-5; size: .; V: TRBV27; DNA: TGTGCCAGCAGCCCGCAGGGGGTCTATCAGCCCCAGCATTTT; CDR3: CASSPQGVYQPQHF
D: .; J: TRBJ2-7; size: .; V: TRBV2; DNA: TGTGCCAGCAGTGAAGCGTGGCCTGGCCCAGGCGAGCAGTACTTC; CDR3: CASSEAWPGPGEQYF
D: .; J: TRBJ1-3; size: .; V: TRBV11-2; DNA: TGTGCCAGCAGCGCAATAACAGGGAGAGGAAACACCATATATTTT; CDR3: CASSAITGRGNTIYF
D: TRBD2; J: TRBJ2-1; size: .; V: TRBV27; DNA: TGTGCCAGCAGTTTTTTAGCGGGGGGGTCGAATGAGCAGTTCTTC; CDR3: CASSFLAGGSNEQFF
D: .; J: TRBJ1-2; size: once; V: TRBV6-5; DNA: TGTGCCAGCAGTTACAGGGGTTCGTCGAACTATGGCTACACCTTC; CDR3: CASSYRGSSNYGYTF
D: .; J: TRBJ1-3; size: .; V: TRBV29-1; DNA: TGCAGCGTTGAGGCAGGGGAAGGAAACACCATATATTTT; CDR3: CSVEAGEGNTIYF
D: .; J: TRBJ1-1; size: .; V: TRBV7-6; DNA: TGTGCCAGCAGCTCAGGGGAGAACACTGAAGCTTTCTTT; CDR3: CASSSGENTEAFF
D: TRBD2; J: TRBJ2-5; size: few; V: TRBV7-3; DNA: TGTGCCAGCAGCTTAAGGGCGGGGGTCAGGGAGACCCAGTACTTC; CDR3: CASSLRAGVRETQYF
D: .; J: TRBJ1-5; size: .; V: TRBV10-2; DNA: TGCGCCAGCAGTCCAATCCAGGGATATCGGCAGCCCCAGCATTTT; CDR3: CASSPIQGYRQPQHF
D: .; J: TRBJ1-6; size: .; V: TRBV12-5; DNA: TGTGCTAGTGGTTTAAGGGGGGGGACACCCCTCCACTTT; CDR3: CASGLRGGTPLHF
D: TRBD1; J: TRBJ1-1; size: .; V: TRBV5-6; DNA: TGTGCCAGCAGCTTCACTGGACAGGTTTGGGGTTTAAACACTGAAGCTTTCTTT; CDR3: CASSFTGQVWGLNTEAFF
D: TRBD1; J: TRBJ1-2; size: .; V: TRBV19; DNA: TGTGCCATTCTAGACCCGGGACAGGGGGCGCAAGGTGGCTACACCTTC; CDR3: CAILDPGQGAQGGYTF
D: TRBD1; J: TRBJ1-1; size: .; V: TRBV5-6; DNA: TGTGCCAGCAGCTTCGGTACAGGGGTGCGCGCTGAAGCTTTCTTT; CDR3: CASSFGTGVRAEAFF
D: TRBD1; J: TRBJ2-4; size: large; V: TRBV6-1; DNA: TGTGCCAGCAGTGAAATCGAGGGACAGGGGGTATTAGCCAAAAACATTCAGTACTTC; CDR3: CASSEIEGQGVLAKNIQYF
D: TRBD2; J: TRBJ2-1; size: .; V: TRBV5-1; DNA: TGCGCCAGCAGCTTGAGGCCTAGCGGGGACCCCGGTGAGCAGTTCTTC; CDR3: CASSLRPSGDPGEQFF
D: .; J: TRBJ1-5; size: .; V: TRBV7-3; DNA: TGTGCCAGCAGTCCCGCGGGGGGTAGCAATCAGCCCCAGCATTTT; CDR3: CASSPAGGSNQPQHF
D: .; J: TRBJ2-5; size: .; V: TRBV3-1/TRBV3-2; DNA: TGTGCCAGCAGCCAACCTTTTGCGGGGCTCCAAGAGACCCAGTACTTC; CDR3: CASSQPFAGLQETQYF
D: TRBD1; J: TRBJ1-2; size: .; V: TRBV4-1; DNA: TGCGCCAGCAGCCAAGCGGACAGGGTTGAGGGCTACACCTTC; CDR3: CASSQADRVEGYTF
D: TRBD1; J: TRBJ2-1; size: .; V: TRBV3-1/TRBV3-2; DNA: TGTGCCAGCAGGCGCGACAGGGGCAGGCAGTTCTTC; CDR3: CASRRDRGRQFF